This T cell receptor (beta chain) emerged from a study of CXCR3-negative and CXCR3-positive naive CD8 T cells. Regarding the study as a whole: Similarly elevated diversity marked both naive subsets, with memory CD8+ cells showing far lower diversity. Comparison of naive CXCR3-negative and CXCR3-positive cells revealed similar TRBV-TRBJ usage, while memory cells differed. Naive cells that were CXCR3-positive had more hydrophobic TRB CDR3s (compared with CXCR3-negative naive cells). Partially decreased CXCR3 expression was recorded after cryopreservation, and fresh PBMCs were used in most assays.

TRB cDNA was prepared as libraries by UMI-labeled 5' RACE. TCRdb reprocessed the 5' RACE reads and stores each CDR3 protein as one record, lacking DNA. In all, the sample yields about 130,000 distinct CDR3 sequences. Germline assignment: CDR1 MGHRA and CDR2 YSYEKL. The CDR3 sequence is 17 residues long. Cells classed as naive CD8+ T cells were CD45RO-CCR7+CD27+CD95-. For this clonotype: What it binds is unknown.

The receptor was isolated from a human donor in good health. Some clones in this sample may be carry-over from other donors' samples. The V call is TRBV4-1, the J call TRBJ2-6; the TRBD1 assignment by TCRdb is unverifiable without DNA. Sequenced: naive CXCR3+ CD8+ T cells from blood. Noted subset: CD45RO-CCR7+CD27+CD95- naive CD8+ T cells expressing CXCR3 (TNR3+). Here the CDR3 reads CASSQVRGRTGANVLTF.